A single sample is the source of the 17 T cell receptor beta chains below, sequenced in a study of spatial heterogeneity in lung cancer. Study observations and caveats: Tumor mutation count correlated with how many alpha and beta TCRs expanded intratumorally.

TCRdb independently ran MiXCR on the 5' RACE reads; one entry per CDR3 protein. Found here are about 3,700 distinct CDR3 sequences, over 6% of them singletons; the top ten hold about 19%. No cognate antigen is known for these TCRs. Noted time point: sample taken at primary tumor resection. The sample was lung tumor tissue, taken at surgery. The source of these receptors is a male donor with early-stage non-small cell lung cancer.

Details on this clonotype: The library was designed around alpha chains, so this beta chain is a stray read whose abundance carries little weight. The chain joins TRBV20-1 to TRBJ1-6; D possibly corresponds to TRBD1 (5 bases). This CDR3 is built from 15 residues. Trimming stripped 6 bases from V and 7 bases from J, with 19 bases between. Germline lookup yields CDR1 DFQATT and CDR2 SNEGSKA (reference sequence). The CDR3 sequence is CSAPGERGRNSPLHF. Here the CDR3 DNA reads TGCAGTGCCCCTGGGGAAAGGGGACGGAATTCACCCCTCCACTTT.

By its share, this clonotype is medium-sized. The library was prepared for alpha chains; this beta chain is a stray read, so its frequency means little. CDR3 DNA sequence: TGTGCCAGCAAACGATTTTGGGCTAGCGGGAGAGGTGAGCAGTTCTTC. Residues: CASKRFWASGRGEQFF. This chain uses TRBV27 with TRBJ2-1, with 10 bases aligning to TRBD2. The CDR3 consists of 16 residues. Germline trimming cut 7 bases from V and 9 bases from J; bases unmatched to any gene: 15. Looked up from germline, CDR1 is MNHEY and CDR2 is SMNVEV (reference sequence).

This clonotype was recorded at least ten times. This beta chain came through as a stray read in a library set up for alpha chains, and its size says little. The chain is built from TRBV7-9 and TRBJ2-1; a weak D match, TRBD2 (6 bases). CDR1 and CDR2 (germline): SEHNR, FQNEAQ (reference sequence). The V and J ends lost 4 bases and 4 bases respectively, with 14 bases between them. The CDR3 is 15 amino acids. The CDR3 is CASSSREAPYNEQFF. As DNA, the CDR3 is TGTGCCAGCAGCTCTAGGGAGGCCCCTTACAATGAGCAGTTCTTC.

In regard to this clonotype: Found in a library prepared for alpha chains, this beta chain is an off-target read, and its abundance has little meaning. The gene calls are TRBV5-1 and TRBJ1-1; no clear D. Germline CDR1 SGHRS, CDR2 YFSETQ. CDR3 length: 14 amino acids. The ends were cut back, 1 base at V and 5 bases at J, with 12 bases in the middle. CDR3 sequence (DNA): TGCGCCAGCAGCTTGCGATTCAGGAGGACTGAAGCTTTCTTT. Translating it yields CASSLRFRRTEAFF.

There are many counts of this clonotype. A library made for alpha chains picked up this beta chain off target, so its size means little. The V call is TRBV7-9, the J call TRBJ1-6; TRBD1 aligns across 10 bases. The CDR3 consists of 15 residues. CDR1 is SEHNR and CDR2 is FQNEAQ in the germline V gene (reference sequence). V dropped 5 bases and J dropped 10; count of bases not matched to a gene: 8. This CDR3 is CASSMTGGARSPLHF. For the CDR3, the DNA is TGTGCCAGCAGCATGACAGGGGGCGCTAGATCACCCCTCCACTTT.

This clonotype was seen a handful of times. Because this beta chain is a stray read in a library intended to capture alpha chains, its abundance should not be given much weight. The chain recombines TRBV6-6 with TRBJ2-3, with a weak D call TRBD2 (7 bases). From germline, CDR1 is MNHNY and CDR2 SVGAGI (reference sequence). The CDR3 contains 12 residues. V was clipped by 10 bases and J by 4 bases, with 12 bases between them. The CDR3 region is CATRGGADTQYF. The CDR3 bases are TGTGCCACTAGAGGGGGGGCAGATACGCAGTATTTT.

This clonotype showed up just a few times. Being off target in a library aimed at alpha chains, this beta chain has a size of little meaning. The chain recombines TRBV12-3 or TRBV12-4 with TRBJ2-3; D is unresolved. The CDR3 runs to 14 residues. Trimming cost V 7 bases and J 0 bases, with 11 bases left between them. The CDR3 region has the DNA TGTGCCAGCAACCTCCAGGATAGCACAGATACGCAGTATTTT. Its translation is CASNLQDSTDTQYF.

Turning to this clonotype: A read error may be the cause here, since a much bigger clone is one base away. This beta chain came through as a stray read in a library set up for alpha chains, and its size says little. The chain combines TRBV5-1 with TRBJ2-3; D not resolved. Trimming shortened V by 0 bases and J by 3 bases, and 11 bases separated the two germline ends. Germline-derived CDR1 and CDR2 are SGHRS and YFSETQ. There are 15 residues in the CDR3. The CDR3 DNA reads TGCGCCAGCAGCTTGGTGGGCATAGGTACAGATACGCAGTATTTT. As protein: CASSLVGIGTDTQYF.

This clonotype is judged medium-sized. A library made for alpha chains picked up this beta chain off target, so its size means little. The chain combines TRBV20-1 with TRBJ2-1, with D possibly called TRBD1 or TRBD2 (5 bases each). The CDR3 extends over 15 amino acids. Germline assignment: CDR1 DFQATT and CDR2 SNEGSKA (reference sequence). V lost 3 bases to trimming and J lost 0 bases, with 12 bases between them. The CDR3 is CSARGVTSSYNEQFF. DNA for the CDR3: TGCAGTGCTAGGGGGGTTACTAGCTCCTACAATGAGCAGTTCTTC.

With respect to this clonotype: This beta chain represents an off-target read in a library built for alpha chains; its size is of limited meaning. In DNA, the CDR3 is TGTGCCTGGAGCGTGGGGACTAACTATGGCTACACCTTC. It yields the protein CAWSVGTNYGYTF. This sequence joins TRBV30 and TRBJ1-2; D gene uncertain. The V and J ends lost 3 bases and 0 bases respectively, with 8 bases between them. The CDR3 contains 13 residues. Per the germline V gene, CDR1 is GTSNPN and CDR2 is SVGIG (reference sequence).

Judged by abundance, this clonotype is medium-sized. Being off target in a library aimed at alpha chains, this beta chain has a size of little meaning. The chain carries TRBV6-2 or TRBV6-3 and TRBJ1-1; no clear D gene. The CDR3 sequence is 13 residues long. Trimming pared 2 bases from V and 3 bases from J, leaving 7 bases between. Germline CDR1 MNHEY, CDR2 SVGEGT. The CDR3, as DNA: TGTGCCAGCAGTTACGGGGTACACACTGAAGCTTTCTTT. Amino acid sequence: CASSYGVHTEAFF.

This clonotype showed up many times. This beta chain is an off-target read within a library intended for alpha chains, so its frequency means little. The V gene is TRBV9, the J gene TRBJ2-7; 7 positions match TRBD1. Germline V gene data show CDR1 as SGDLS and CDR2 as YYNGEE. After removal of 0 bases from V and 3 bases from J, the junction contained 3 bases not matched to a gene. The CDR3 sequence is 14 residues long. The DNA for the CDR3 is TGTGCCAGCAGCGTAGGAGGGGGCTTCTACGAGCAGTACTTC. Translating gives CASSVGGGFYEQYF.

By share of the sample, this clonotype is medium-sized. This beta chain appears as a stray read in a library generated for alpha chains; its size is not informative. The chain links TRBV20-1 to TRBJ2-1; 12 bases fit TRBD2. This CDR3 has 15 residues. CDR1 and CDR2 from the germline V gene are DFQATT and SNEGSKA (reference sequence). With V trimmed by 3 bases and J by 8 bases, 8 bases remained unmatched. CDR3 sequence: CSARSSGRAFDEQFF. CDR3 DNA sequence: TGCAGTGCTAGGTCTAGCGGGAGGGCCTTCGATGAGCAGTTCTTC.

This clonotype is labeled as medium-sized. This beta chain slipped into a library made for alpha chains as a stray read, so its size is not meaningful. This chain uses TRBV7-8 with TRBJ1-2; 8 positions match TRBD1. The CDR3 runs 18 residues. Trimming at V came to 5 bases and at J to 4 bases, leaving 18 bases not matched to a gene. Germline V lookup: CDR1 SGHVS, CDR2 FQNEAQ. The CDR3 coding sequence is TGTGCCAGCAGCCGTCGGGACCCGGGACAGGTGCTCCCCTATGGCTACACCTTC. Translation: CASSRRDPGQVLPYGYTF.

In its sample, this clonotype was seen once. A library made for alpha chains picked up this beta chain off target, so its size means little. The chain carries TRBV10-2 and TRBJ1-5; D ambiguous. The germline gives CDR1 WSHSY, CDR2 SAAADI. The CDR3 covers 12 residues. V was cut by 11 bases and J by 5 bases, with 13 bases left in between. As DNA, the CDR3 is TGCGCCGGAGGAGTATCGGATCAGCCCCAGCATTTT. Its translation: CAGGVSDQPQHF.

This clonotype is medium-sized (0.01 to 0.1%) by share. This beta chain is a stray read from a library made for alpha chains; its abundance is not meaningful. In nucleotides, the CDR3 is TGTGCCAGCAGCCCCGAGGGGGCGGGGCTGGAGACCCAGTACTTC. This gives the protein CASSPEGAGLETQYF. V usage is TRBV7-6 and J usage is TRBJ2-5; TRBD1 might be the D (7 bases). This CDR3 contains 15 residues. With 5 bases removed from V and 5 bases from J, the gap between germline ends came to 18 bases. Germline V gene data show CDR1 as SGHVS and CDR2 as FNYEAQ.

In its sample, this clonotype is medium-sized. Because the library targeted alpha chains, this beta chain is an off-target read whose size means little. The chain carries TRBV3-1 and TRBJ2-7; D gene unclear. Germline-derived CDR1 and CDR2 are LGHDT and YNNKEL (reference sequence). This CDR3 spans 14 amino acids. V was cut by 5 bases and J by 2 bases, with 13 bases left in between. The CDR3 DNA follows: TGTGCCAGCAGCAGGACGGGCTCAACCTACGAGCAGTACGTC. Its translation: CASSRTGSTYEQYV.